This T cell receptor (beta chain) was captured in a study of shared clonotypes between healthy human individuals. With V trimmed by 5 bases and J by 5 bases, 11 bases remained unmatched. The CDR3 extends over 16 amino acids. Germline V gene sequence: CDR1 MGHDK, CDR2 SYGVNS. Sequencing used immunoSEQ multiplex PCR; TCRdb keeps in-frame clones, though not all of them. The sample comprises about 1 million clones, under 80% of which are singletons, and 1.2% to 1.5% rests with the top ten. The chain joins TRBV25-1 to TRBJ2-2; 7 bases are a match to TRBD2. Sequenced: memory CD4+ T cells sorted from blood. Stated subset: CD45RA-negative fraction. The TCR was taken from a man between 18 and 35 years old in good health. This CDR3 is CASSNRLAGMTGELFF. DNA for the CDR3: TGTGCCAGCAGTAACAGACTAGCCGGAATGACCGGGGAGCTGTTTTTT.